Presented here are 26 T cell receptor beta chains from one specimen sequenced in a study of CD4 T cells in lung cancer. TCRdb's copy holds only in-frame clones and misses some; the assay was immunoSEQ multiplex PCR. The table has roughly 5,200 clones, roughly 81% seen once; the top ten hold about 16%. Sequencing was performed on lung tumor tissue. The receptors come from a man between 60 and 75 years old with non-small cell lung cancer.

The chain employs TRBV9 and TRBJ2-1, with D perhaps TRBD1 (6 bases). Trimming removed 3 bases at V and 3 bases at J, with 19 bases between. The CDR3 has 17 amino acids. Germline CDR1 and CDR2: SGDLS and YYNGEE. Here the CDR3 reads CASSADQRTAHYNEQFF. CDR3 sequence (DNA): TGTGCCAGCAGCGCCGACCAGCGGACAGCACACTACAATGAGCAGTTCTTC.

This clone occurred once. The CDR3 region is CASSDSAGADTQYF. The CDR3 DNA reads TGTGCCAGCAGTGACTCAGCGGGAGCAGATACGCAGTATTTT. The rearrangement joins TRBV6-4 to TRBJ2-3, with 8 bases that match TRBD2. The trim removed 0 bases at V and 4 bases at J, leaving 0 bases unmatched. CDR1 is MRHNA and CDR2 is SNTAGT in the germline V gene. The CDR3 is 14 amino acids.

This clone was detected only once. J is TRBJ2-7 and V is TRBV10-1, with D unresolved. This CDR3 contains 15 residues. Germline V gene lookup returns CDR1 WNHNN and CDR2 SYGVQD (reference sequence). V gave up 5 bases and J gave up 0 bases, with 14 bases separating them. For the CDR3, the DNA is TGCGCCAGCAGTTACTTTGGGCCATCCTCCTACGAGCAGTACTTC. Amino acid sequence: CASSYFGPSSYEQYF.

The rearrangement joins TRBV14 to TRBJ2-5; D is undetermined. CDR1 SGHDN and CDR2 FVKESK come from the germline V gene. The CDR3 has 12 amino acids. V lost 1 base to trimming and J lost 4 bases, with 4 bases between them. CDR3 loop: CASSQVRETQYF. The CDR3 DNA sequence: TGTGCCAGCAGCCAAGTTCGAGAGACCCAGTACTTC. Looking up the rest from reference TRBV14 and TRBJ2-5 gives the full variable domain: EAGVTQFPSHSVIEKGQTVTLRCDPISGHDNLYWYRRVMGKEIKFLLHFVKESKQDESGMPNNRFLAERTGGTYSTLKVQPAELEDSGVYFCASSQVRETQYFGPGTRLLVL.

This clone appeared once. Within the sample, other DNA sequences also encode this same CDR3. The chain links TRBV5-4 to TRBJ1-1; the D is unclear. The CDR3 sequence is 14 residues long. Germline V lookup: CDR1 SGHNT, CDR2 YYREEE (reference sequence). The V and J ends lost 1 base and 3 bases respectively, with 10 bases between them. The CDR3 region is CASSLRGIDTEAFF. The DNA for the CDR3 is TGTGCCAGCAGCTTGCGGGGAATCGACACTGAAGCTTTCTTT. Using reference TRBV5-4 and TRBJ1-1 for the parts outside the CDR3, the full variable domain is ETGVTQSPTHLIKTRGQQVTLRCSSQSGHNTVSWYQQALGQGPQFIFQYYREEENGRGNFPPRFSGLQFPNYSSELNVNALELDDSALYLCASSLRGIDTEAFFGQGTRLTVV.

The chain recombines TRBV7-9 with TRBJ1-1; TRBD1 might be the D (6 bases). Looked up from germline, CDR1 is SEHNR and CDR2 is FQNEAQ (reference sequence). The CDR3 extends over 15 amino acids. Trimming cost V 6 bases and J 1 base, with 15 bases left between them. CDR3 sequence (DNA): TGTGCCAGCAGACTCCGAAAAGGGGGGAACACTGAAGCTTTCTTT. Its translation is CASRLRKGGNTEAFF.

The chain employs TRBV7-3 and TRBJ2-1; 7 bases agree with TRBD1. This CDR3 is built from 14 residues. The germline V gene has CDR1 SGHTA and CDR2 FQGTGA. The V gene end was trimmed by 1 base and the J gene end by 7 bases; junction bases not matched to a gene: 4. CDR3 protein: CASSLKQGRNEQFF. For the CDR3, the DNA is TGTGCCAGCAGCTTAAAACAGGGGCGGAATGAGCAGTTCTTC.

V is TRBV15 and J is TRBJ1-2; D gene uncertain. Trimming removed 0 bases at V and 7 bases at J, with 6 bases between. Germline values: CDR1 LNHNV, CDR2 YYDKDF (reference sequence). The CDR3 has 12 amino acids. In nucleotides, the CDR3 is TGTGCCACCAGCAGAGACGGGTCTGGCTACACCTTC. Translated, it gives CATSRDGSGYTF.

V usage is TRBV28 and J usage is TRBJ2-1; 9 bases fit TRBD1. Germline-derived CDR1 and CDR2 are MDHEN and SYDVKM. The junction had 1 base not matched to a gene; V was cut back by 4 bases and J by 0 bases. The CDR3 spans 15 residues. In nucleotides, the CDR3 is TGTGCCAGCAGTTACAGGGGGCACTCCTACAATGAGCAGTTCTTC. Its translation: CASSYRGHSYNEQFF.

V gene TRBV7-2 combines with J gene TRBJ1-2; TRBD1 aligns across 9 bases. Per the germline V gene, CDR1 is SGHTA and CDR2 is FQGNSA. The CDR3 length is 15 residues. J was trimmed by 7 bases and V by 1 base; bases with no gene match: 7. As DNA, the CDR3 is TGTGCCAGCAGCTTAGTTTTGGGACAGGGCCCTGGCTACACCTTC. This sequence encodes CASSLVLGQGPGYTF.

This clone was counted a few times. The rearrangement joins TRBV6-5 to TRBJ2-5; the D gene is possibly TRBD2 (7 bases). The CDR3 is made up of 13 amino acids. Germline lookup yields CDR1 MNHEY and CDR2 SVGAGI. The germline V and J ends were trimmed by 7 bases and 5 bases, with 14 bases remaining between them. CDR3 nucleotides: TGTGCCAGCAAGAGGGGAGGGGGGGAGACCCAGTACTTC. It translates to CASKRGGGETQYF.

V and J are TRBV5-6 and TRBJ1-5; weak D call: TRBD1 (5 bases). Germline CDR1 and CDR2: SGHDT and YYEEEE. Between the trimmed V and J ends, which lost 7 bases and 7 bases, there was a span of 15 bases. The CDR3 runs 13 residues. The CDR3 DNA reads as TGTGCCAGCGGGCTGGGGGGTCGGCAGCCCCAGCATTTT. It specifies CASGLGGRQPQHF. Full variable domain (remainder filled in from reference TRBV5-6 and TRBJ1-5): DAGVTQSPTHLIKTRGQQVTLRCSPKSGHDTVSWYQQALGQGPQFIFQYYEEEERQRGNFPDRFSGHQFPNYSSELNVNALLLGDSALYLCASGLGGRQPQHFGDGTRLSIL.

The chain recombines TRBV30 with TRBJ1-1, with 9 bases that match TRBD1. The ends lost 0 bases at V and 4 bases at J; junction bases unmatched: 3. The germline gives CDR1 GTSNPN, CDR2 SVGIG (reference sequence). The CDR3 is 14 residues long. In DNA form, the CDR3 reads TGTGCCTGGAGTGTCGGGACAGGGTTCACTGAAGCTTTCTTT. It is translated as CAWSVGTGFTEAFF.

V gene TRBV11-3 combines with J gene TRBJ2-3, with a tentative D call TRBD1 (5 bases). The CDR3 spans 15 residues. V gave up 1 base and J gave up 4 bases, with 12 bases separating them. Germline CDR1 SGHNT, CDR2 YENEEA. The CDR3: CASSLVSVGPDTQYF. In DNA form, the CDR3 reads TGTGCCAGCAGCTTAGTGAGCGTGGGGCCAGATACGCAGTATTTT. The whole variable domain, remainder taken from reference TRBV11-3 and TRBJ2-3, is EAGVVQSPRYKIIEKKQPVAFWCNPISGHNTLYWYLQNLGQGPELLIRYENEEAVDDSQLPKDRFSAERLKGVDSTLKIQPAELGDSAVYLCASSLVSVGPDTQYFGPGTRLTVL.

This chain joins TRBV7-8 and TRBJ2-1; 9 nucleotides match TRBD1. V lost 2 bases to trimming and J lost 6 bases; unmatched junction nucleotides: 11. CDR3 size: 17 residues. Germline V gives CDR1 SGHVS, CDR2 FQNEAQ. The CDR3 nucleotides read TGTGCCAGCAGCTTAATCGCACAGGGGGCTCAACTCAATGAGCAGTTCTTC. Translated: CASSLIAQGAQLNEQFF.

The chain is built from TRBV4-1 and TRBJ2-1; no firm D call. Germline V gene sequence: CDR1 MGHRA, CDR2 YSYEKL. V lost 4 bases, J lost 4 bases, and 14 bases lay in between. The CDR3 has 15 residues. The CDR3 sequence: CASSRPRITYNEQFF. The CDR3 region has the DNA TGCGCCAGCAGCCGACCCAGGATAACGTACAATGAGCAGTTCTTC.

This rearrangement joins TRBV15 to TRBJ2-5; D uncertain. In germline, CDR1 is LNHNV, CDR2 YYDKDF (reference sequence). The CDR3 loop spans 13 amino acids. V lost 0 bases and J lost 5, with 7 bases in between. The CDR3 coding sequence is TGTGCCACCAGCAGAGATCCCCTTGAGACCCAGTACTTC. Translation: CATSRDPLETQYF. Together with reference TRBV15 and TRBJ2-5, the CDR3 gives the full variable domain: DAMVIQNPRYQVTQFGKPVTLSCSQTLNHNVMYWYQQKSSQAPKLLFHYYDKDFNNEADTPDNFQSRRPNTSFCFLDIRSPGLGDTAMYLCATSRDPLETQYFGPGTRLLVL.

The genes are TRBV9 and TRBJ2-5; 11 bases are a match to TRBD2. Per the germline V gene, CDR1 is SGDLS and CDR2 is YYNGEE. The junction had 10 bases not matched to a gene; V was cut back by 5 bases and J by 4 bases. The CDR3 extends over 16 amino acids. The CDR3 is CASSRTHGLAGETQYF. For the CDR3, the DNA is TGTGCCAGCAGTCGAACACACGGACTAGCGGGAGAGACCCAGTACTTC.

The rearrangement joins TRBV5-1 to TRBJ2-2; the match to TRBD2 covers 14 bases. V shed 2 bases and J 6 bases; nucleotides not matched to a gene: 6. Germline V CDR1 and CDR2: SGHRS, YFSETQ. The CDR3 contains 17 residues. The CDR3 region is CASSLGTSGSLAGELFF. The CDR3 DNA reads TGCGCCAGCAGCTTAGGGACTAGCGGGAGTCTGGCCGGGGAGCTGTTTTTT.

This clone was observed once. The chain has TRBV7-3 and TRBJ2-1; maybe TRBD2 (6 bases). This CDR3 spans 12 amino acids. The V and J ends lost 5 bases and 10 bases respectively, with 12 bases between them. Germline assignment: CDR1 SGHTA and CDR2 FQGTGA. CDR3: CASSADTSEQFF. As DNA, the CDR3 is TGTGCCAGCAGCGCCGATACTAGCGAGCAGTTCTTC.

The chain recombines TRBV6-1 with TRBJ1-5; a possible D gene is TRBD1 (6 bases). V was clipped by 6 bases and J by 3 bases, with 15 bases between them. Germline values: CDR1 MNHNS, CDR2 SASEGT. This CDR3 has 15 residues. CDR3: CASRPDSGFNQPQHF. DNA of the CDR3: TGTGCCAGCAGGCCGGACAGTGGGTTCAATCAGCCCCAGCATTTT.

The V gene is TRBV7-9, the J gene TRBJ1-6; tentatively, D is TRBD1 (6 bases). The CDR3 length is 14 residues. Trimming pared 5 bases from V and 7 bases from J, leaving 12 bases between. Germline CDR1 and CDR2: SEHNR and FQNEAQ (reference sequence). CDR3 in amino acids: CASSQTGQNSPLHF. CDR3 in DNA: TGTGCCAGCAGCCAAACAGGGCAGAATTCACCCCTCCACTTT.

The rearrangement uses TRBV14 and TRBJ2-1, with D tentatively TRBD2 (5 bases). The V end lost 2 bases, the J end lost 7 bases, and 15 bases lay between the germline ends. The CDR3 loop spans 15 amino acids. CDR1 SGHDN and CDR2 FVKESK come from the germline V gene. The CDR3 reads CASSQQVGVGNEQFF. In DNA, the CDR3 is TGTGCCAGCAGCCAACAGGTGGGAGTGGGGAATGAGCAGTTCTTC.

This clone was seen a few times. V usage is TRBV27 and J usage is TRBJ1-5, with D perhaps TRBD1 (5 bases). Per germline, CDR1 MNHEY and CDR2 SMNVEV (reference sequence). This CDR3 spans 13 amino acids. V lost 9 bases and J 5 bases, leaving 14 bases between the germline ends. The DNA of the CDR3 is TGTGCCAGAACCCCAGGGAGGGATCAGCCCCAGCATTTT. It yields the protein CARTPGRDQPQHF.

The chain links TRBV2 to TRBJ1-2, with 10 positions matching TRBD1. V dropped 8 bases and J dropped 5; count of bases not matched to a gene: 8. The CDR3 runs to 14 residues. Germline loops: CDR1 SNHLY, CDR2 FYNNEI. CDR3 residues: CASQRQGARYGYTF. Here the CDR3 DNA reads TGTGCCAGCCAGAGACAGGGGGCCAGGTATGGCTACACCTTC.

The chain joins TRBV29-1 to TRBJ1-3, with TRBD1 matching over 8 bases. The CDR3 is made up of 12 amino acids. J lost 6 bases, V lost 6 bases, and 4 bases had no gene match. The germline V gene encodes CDR1 SQVTM and CDR2 ANQGSEA. The CDR3 region has the DNA TGCAGCGTAGGGACAGGTTCAAACACCATATATTTT. As protein: CSVGTGSNTIYF. The whole variable domain, remainder taken from reference TRBV29-1 and TRBJ1-3, is SAVISQKPSRDICQRGTSLTIQCQVDSQVTMMFWYRQQPGQSLTLIATANQGSEATYESGFVIDKFPISRPNLTFSTLTVSNMSPEDSSIYLCSVGTGSNTIYFGEGSWLTVV.